The text below deals with one T cell receptor (beta chain). This clone came up a few times. Its antigen specificity is not known. It has no much larger one-base neighbor in the sample; base qualities were not kept. The data are from a study of blood T cell repertoires in COVID-19 (TCRdb year 2020). Broadly, across the study: The collaborator samples originated in the United States, Italy and Spain and spanned the acute and convalescent phases of COVID-19. The samples were drawn from the first 160 participants of the ongoing ImmuneRACE study and from some 1,300 subjects provided by 6 global collaborators. The prospective study material was composed of cDNA or gDNA derived from T cells, B-cell-depleted T cells, or PBMCs. HLA class I and class II types, where available, came from metadata supplied by the sample provider rather than from assay-based typing. Sample metadata almost always included a de-identified subject ID, COVID-19 status, age in years and sex. The dataset comprised deeply sampled blood TCRbeta repertoires from subjects exposed to, actively infected with, or recovered from COVID-19. The repertoires were released in a freely available public database intended as a resource for research on the immune response to SARS-CoV-2.

TCRbeta CDR3 regions were amplified from genomic DNA by means of the immunoSEQ Assay, a bias-controlled multiplex PCR. On the study's bioinformatics: Nucleated cell counts per sample were estimated from amplification of reference gene primers within the assay. To quantify the absolute abundance of each unique TCRbeta CDR3 rearrangement, sequence reads were collapsed and filtered. Productive Simpson clonality was computed per sample as the square root of Simpson's diversity index over productive rearrangements. As stored in TCRdb, this immuneACCESS dataset retains in-frame rearrangements with V and J assigned. A fraction of the clones does not appear; measured against another copy, unresolved V genes explain less than half of the discrepancy, and the remainder lacks a known reason. From that table come the V and J calls and clone size; the DNA was used to work out D and trimming. This sample lists about 480,000 clones; roughly nine tenths were detected once. Around 0.92% of the sample is taken by the ten largest.

The paper's findings and limits, for the study overall: The amount of clinical and demographic metadata varied by source and participant and was provided uncurated.

In Seattle, one collaborating source enrolled patients while the infection was active and tracked those patients longitudinally over the course of disease. Each collaborating institution followed its own protocols to collect whole blood in K2EDTA tubes. For TCRbeta analysis, collaborators shipped samples as frozen whole blood, isolated PBMCs, or DNA extracted from either of those sample types. The CDR3 spans 16 residues, from the cysteine through the phenylalanine. Just CDR3 DNA is preserved here, 48 bases in frame from base 1. Between the V and J ends, shortened by 0 bases and 3 bases respectively, the junction contains 13 bases. Per the germline V gene (reference sequence), LNHNV is the CDR1 and YYDKDF is the CDR2.

This sequence was found in a man between 18 and 29 years old with COVID-19, enrolled during active disease. Recombination joined TRBV15 with TRBJ2-3; tentative D gene TRBD2, with 6 bases matching. The sequencing input was peripheral blood. The CDR3 region: CATSRDSGSRTDTQYF. The nucleotide sequence is given as TGTGCCACCAGCAGAGATTCCGGGAGTAGAACAGATACGCAGTATTTT.